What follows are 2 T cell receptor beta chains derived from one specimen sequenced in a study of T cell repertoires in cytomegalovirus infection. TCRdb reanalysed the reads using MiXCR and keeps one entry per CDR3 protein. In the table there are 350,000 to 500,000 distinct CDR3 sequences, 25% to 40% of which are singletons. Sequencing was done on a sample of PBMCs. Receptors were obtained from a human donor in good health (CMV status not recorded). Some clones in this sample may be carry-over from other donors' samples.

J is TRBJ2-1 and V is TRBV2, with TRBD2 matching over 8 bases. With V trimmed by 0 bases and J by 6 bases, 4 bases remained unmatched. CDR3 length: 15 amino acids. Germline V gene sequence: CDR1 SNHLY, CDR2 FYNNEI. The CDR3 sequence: CASSEARGVGNEQFF. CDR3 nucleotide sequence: TGTGCCAGCAGTGAAGCGCGGGGGGTAGGCAATGAGCAGTTCTTC.

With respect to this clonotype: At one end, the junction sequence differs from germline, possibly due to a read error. CDR3 nucleotides: TGTGCCTGCAGCAGAGTTAGCGGGGGAACCTCTGGGGCCAACGTCCTGACTTTC. It yields the protein CACSRVSGGTSGANVLTF. V is TRBV6-1 and J is TRBJ2-6, with 9 positions matching TRBD2. Per the germline V gene, CDR1 is MNHNS and CDR2 is SASEGT. This CDR3 is built from 18 residues.